What follows are 16 T cell receptor beta chains derived from one specimen sequenced in a study of blood T cell repertoires in COVID-19. The repertoire was sequenced with immunoSEQ multiplex PCR; TCRdb's copy has only in-frame clones and lacks some. The profile shows approximately 130,000 clones, over 80% of them singletons. Sample: peripheral blood. All receptors derive from a man aged 35-49 years with active or convalescent COVID-19.

The chain recombines TRBV19 with TRBJ1-5; 7 nucleotides align to TRBD1. CDR1 LNHDA and CDR2 SQIVND come from the germline V gene (reference sequence). There are 14 residues in the CDR3. J gave up 1 base and V 7 bases, and 4 bases lay outside the gene matches. The chain's CDR3 is CASNLQGSNQPQHF. The CDR3 bases are TGTGCCAGTAACTTACAGGGGAGCAATCAGCCCCAGCATTTT.

The chain couples TRBV7-9 to TRBJ2-3; 8 bases map to TRBD2. Unmatched junction bases numbered 8, after V lost 5 bases and J lost 1 base. CDR3 size: 16 residues. The V gene's germline CDR1 is SEHNR and CDR2 FQNEAQ (reference sequence). CDR3 residues: CASSHQAGARTDTQYF. Written as DNA, the CDR3 is TGTGCCAGCAGCCACCAAGCGGGGGCCCGCACAGATACGCAGTATTTT. The variable domain in full, with the rest retrieved from reference TRBV7-9 and TRBJ2-3, is DTGVSQNPRHKITKRGQNVTFRCDPISEHNRLYWYRQTLGQGPEFLTYFQNEAQLEKSRLLSDRFSAERPKGSFSTLEIQRTEQGDSAMYLCASSHQAGARTDTQYFGPGTRLTVL.

This sequence joins TRBV5-1 and TRBJ2-1; 12 bases are a match to TRBD2. CDR1 SGHRS and CDR2 YFSETQ come from the germline V gene. The CDR3 covers 16 residues. The V segment lost 0 bases and the J segment 9 bases; nucleotides outside the gene matches: 7. The CDR3 reads CASSLVSSGGVGEQFF. In DNA, the CDR3 is TGCGCCAGCAGCTTGGTGTCTAGCGGGGGGGTAGGTGAGCAGTTCTTC.

The chain combines TRBV3-1 (or the pseudogene TRBV3-2) with TRBJ1-4; TRBD1 matches at 9 bases. Germline-derived CDR1 and CDR2 are LGHDT and YNNKEL (reference sequence). CDR3 size: 16 residues. J was trimmed by 7 bases and V by 9 bases; bases with no gene match: 15. The CDR3 reads CARHTGGAPGPEKLFF. The CDR3 DNA is TGTGCCAGGCATACAGGGGGCGCGCCGGGGCCTGAAAAACTGTTTTTT.

The chain joins TRBV4-2 to TRBJ2-1, with 7 nucleotides matching TRBD2. The CDR3 covers 16 residues. Germline values: CDR1 LGHNA, CDR2 YNFKEQ. V lost 1 base and J lost 1; bases outside the gene matches: 4. Here the CDR3 DNA reads TGTGCCAGCAGCCAAGCGGGGGGAAATTCCTACAATGAGCAGTTCTTC. Protein product: CASSQAGGNSYNEQFF.

The gene calls are TRBV3-1 (or the pseudogene TRBV3-2) and TRBJ2-3; TRBD2 agrees at 10 bases. Per the germline V gene, CDR1 is LGHDT and CDR2 is YNNKEL (reference sequence). The CDR3 contains 18 residues. V gave up 1 base and J gave up 4 bases; unmatched junction bases: 11. DNA of the CDR3: TGTGCCAGCAGCCAAGCTTTAAGCGGGGGGGCCGGGGCAGATACGCAGTATTTT. Its protein product is CASSQALSGGAGADTQYF.

This clone has just one count. This chain links TRBV6-5 with TRBJ2-7; 9 bases are shared with TRBD1. Germline V lookup: CDR1 MNHEY, CDR2 SVGAGI. The CDR3 extends over 14 amino acids. J lost 3 bases, V lost 6 bases, and 6 bases had no gene match. CDR3 DNA: TGTGCCAGCAGCGAGGGGGACAGGGTCTACGAGCAGTACTTC. This codes for CASSEGDRVYEQYF.

This clone appeared a single time. The CDR3 region is CASSPQAGSGNTIYF. As DNA, the CDR3 is TGTGCCAGCAGCCCCCAGGCAGGGTCTGGAAACACCATATATTTT. This rearrangement joins TRBV5-6 to TRBJ1-3; tentative D call: TRBD1 (5 bases). Per germline, CDR1 SGHDT and CDR2 YYEEEE. Trimming stripped 4 bases from V and 1 base from J, with 12 bases between. This CDR3 contains 15 residues.

This rearrangement joins TRBV9 to TRBJ2-1, with a tentative D call TRBD1 (6 bases). CDR3 length: 14 residues. CDR1 is SGDLS, CDR2 YYNGEE, per germline. Trimming stripped 3 bases from V and 1 base from J, with 8 bases between. The CDR3 reads CASSAGTSYNEQFF. As DNA, the CDR3 is TGTGCCAGCAGCGCCGGGACATCCTACAATGAGCAGTTCTTC. Looking up the rest from reference TRBV9 and TRBJ2-1 gives the full variable domain: DSGVTQTPKHLITATGQRVTLRCSPRSGDLSVYWYQQSLDQGLQFLIQYYNGEERAKGNILERFSAQQFPDLHSELNLSSLELGDSALYFCASSAGTSYNEQFFGPGTRLTVL.

The J gene is TRBJ2-7, the V gene TRBV5-1; TRBD2 aligns across 14 bases. The CDR3 spans 16 residues. V lost 4 bases and J lost 1; bases outside the gene matches: 4. Germline V gives CDR1 SGHRS, CDR2 YFSETQ. The CDR3 nucleotides are TGCGCCAGCAGCACCTGGACTAGCGGGGGGTCCTACGAGCAGTACTTC. Translated: CASSTWTSGGSYEQYF.

The genes are TRBV30 and TRBJ1-2; 11 positions match TRBD1. The V gene end was trimmed by 3 bases and the J gene end by 7 bases; junction bases not matched to a gene: 4. Germline CDR1 GTSNPN, CDR2 SVGIG (reference sequence). The length of the CDR3 is 13 residues. This CDR3 is CAWSGQGAAGYTF. CDR3 nucleotides: TGTGCCTGGAGCGGACAGGGGGCGGCTGGCTACACCTTC.

On this clone itself: At the DNA level, this CDR3 is encoded by other sequences in the same sample as well. The chain recombines TRBV27 with TRBJ2-7; 12 positions agree with TRBD2. This CDR3 region has 15 residues. Germline V lookup: CDR1 MNHEY, CDR2 SMNVEV (reference sequence). V shed 6 bases, J shed 1 base, and the junction held 4 bases outside the gene matches. Here the CDR3 reads CASRGLAGMSYEQYF. The CDR3 region has the DNA TGTGCCAGCAGAGGACTAGCGGGGATGTCCTACGAGCAGTACTTC.

V and J are TRBV5-5 and TRBJ1-4, with a tentative D call TRBD1 (6 bases). This CDR3 is 14 amino acids long. V lost 2 bases, J lost 6 bases, and 11 bases lay in between. Germline V CDR1 and CDR2: SGHKS, YYEKEE (reference sequence). The CDR3 protein is CASSFSRGDEKLFF. The CDR3 DNA reads as TGTGCCAGCAGCTTCAGCAGGGGTGATGAAAAACTGTTTTTT.

The chain employs TRBV5-5 and TRBJ2-7, with TRBD2 identical over 10 bases. The CDR3 contains 15 residues. Germline V gene data show CDR1 as SGHKS and CDR2 as YYEKEE (reference sequence). Unmatched junction bases numbered 3, after V lost 1 base and J lost 2 bases. CDR3 sequence reads: CASSLSGGATYEQYF. The CDR3 nucleotides read TGTGCCAGCAGCTTGAGCGGGGGGGCGACCTACGAGCAGTACTTC.

The rearrangement joins TRBV7-9 to TRBJ2-7, with D perhaps matching TRBD1 (6 bases). V lost 4 bases to trimming and J lost 6 bases, with 10 bases between them. Germline V gives CDR1 SEHNR, CDR2 FQNEAQ (reference sequence). This CDR3 comprises 12 residues. The CDR3 DNA sequence: TGTGCCAGCAGCTCACAGGGCTTCGAGCAGTACTTC. Encoded protein: CASSSQGFEQYF.

Only one count was recorded for this clone. The chain has TRBV25-1 and TRBJ1-5, with unresolved D. This CDR3 comprises 14 residues. The germline V and J ends were trimmed by 4 bases and 3 bases, with 10 bases remaining between them. Germline-derived CDR1 and CDR2 are MGHDK and SYGVNS. Here the CDR3 DNA reads TGTGCCAGCAGTGTAGGAGGTATCAATCAGCCCCAGCATTTT. This sequence encodes CASSVGGINQPQHF.